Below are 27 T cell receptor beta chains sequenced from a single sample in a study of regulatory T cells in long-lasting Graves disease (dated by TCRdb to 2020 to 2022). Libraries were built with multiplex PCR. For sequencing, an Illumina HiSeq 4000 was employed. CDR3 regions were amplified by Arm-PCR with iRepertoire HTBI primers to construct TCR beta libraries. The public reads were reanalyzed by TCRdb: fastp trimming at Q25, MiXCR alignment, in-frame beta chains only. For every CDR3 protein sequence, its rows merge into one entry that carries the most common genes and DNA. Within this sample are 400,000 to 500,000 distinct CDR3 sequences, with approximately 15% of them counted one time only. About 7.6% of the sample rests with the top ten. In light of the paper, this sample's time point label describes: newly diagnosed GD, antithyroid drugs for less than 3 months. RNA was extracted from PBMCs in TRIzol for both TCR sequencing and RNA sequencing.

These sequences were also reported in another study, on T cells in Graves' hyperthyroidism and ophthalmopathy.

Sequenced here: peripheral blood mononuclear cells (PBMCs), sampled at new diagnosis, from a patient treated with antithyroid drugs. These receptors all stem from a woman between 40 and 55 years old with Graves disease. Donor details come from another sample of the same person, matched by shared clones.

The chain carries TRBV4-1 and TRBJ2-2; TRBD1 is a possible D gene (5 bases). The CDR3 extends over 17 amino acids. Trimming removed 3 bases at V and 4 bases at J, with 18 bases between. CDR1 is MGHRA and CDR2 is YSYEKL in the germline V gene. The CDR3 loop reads CASSQNGSPTVTGELFF. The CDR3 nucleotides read TGCGCCAGCAGCCAGAACGGAAGTCCGACAGTCACCGGGGAGCTGTTTTTT.

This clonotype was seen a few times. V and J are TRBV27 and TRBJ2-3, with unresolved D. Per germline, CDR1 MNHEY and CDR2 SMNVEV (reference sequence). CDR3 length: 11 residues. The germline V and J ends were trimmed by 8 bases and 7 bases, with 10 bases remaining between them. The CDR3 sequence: CASGSRYTQYF. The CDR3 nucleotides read TGTGCCAGCGGAAGTCGGTATACGCAGTATTTT.

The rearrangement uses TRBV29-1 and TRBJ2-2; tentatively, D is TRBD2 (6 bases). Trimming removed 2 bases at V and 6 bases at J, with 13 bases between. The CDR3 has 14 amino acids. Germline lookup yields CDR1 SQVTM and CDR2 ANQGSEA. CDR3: CSVELGLPSGELFF. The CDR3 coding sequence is TGCAGCGTTGAACTGGGACTTCCCTCCGGGGAGCTGTTTTTT.

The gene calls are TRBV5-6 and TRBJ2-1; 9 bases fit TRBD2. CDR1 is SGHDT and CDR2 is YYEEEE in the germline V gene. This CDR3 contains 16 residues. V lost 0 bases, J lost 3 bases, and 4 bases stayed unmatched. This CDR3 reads CASSLDASGIYNEQFF. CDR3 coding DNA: TGTGCCAGCAGCTTGGACGCTAGCGGGATCTACAATGAGCAGTTCTTC.

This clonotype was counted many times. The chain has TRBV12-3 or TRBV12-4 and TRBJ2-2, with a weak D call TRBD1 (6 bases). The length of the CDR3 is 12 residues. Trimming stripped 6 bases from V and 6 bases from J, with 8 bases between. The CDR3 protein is CASRTGPGELFF. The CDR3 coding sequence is TGTGCCAGCAGGACAGGTCCCGGGGAGCTGTTTTTT.

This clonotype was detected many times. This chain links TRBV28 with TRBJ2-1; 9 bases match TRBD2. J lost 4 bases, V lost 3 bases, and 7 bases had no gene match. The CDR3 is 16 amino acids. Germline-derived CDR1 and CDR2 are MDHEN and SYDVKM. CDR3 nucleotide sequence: TGTGCCAGCAGTTTGTCTGGAGCGGGAGGTTACAATGAGCAGTTCTTC. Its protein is CASSLSGAGGYNEQFF.

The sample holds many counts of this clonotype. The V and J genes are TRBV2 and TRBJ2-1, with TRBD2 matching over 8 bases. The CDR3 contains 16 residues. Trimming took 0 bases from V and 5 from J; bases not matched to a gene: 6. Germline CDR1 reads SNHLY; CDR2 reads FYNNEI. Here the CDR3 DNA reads TGTGCCAGCAGTGAAGCTAGCGGGGCCTACCACAATGAGCAGTTCTTC. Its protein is CASSEASGAYHNEQFF.

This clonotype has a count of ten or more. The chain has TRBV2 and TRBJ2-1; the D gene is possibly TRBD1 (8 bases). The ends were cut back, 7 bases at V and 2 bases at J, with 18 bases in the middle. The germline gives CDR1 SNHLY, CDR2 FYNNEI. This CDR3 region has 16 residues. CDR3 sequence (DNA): TGTGCCAGCACAGGGGGCGGGGGACCTACCTACAATGAGCAGTTCTTC. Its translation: CASTGGGGPTYNEQFF. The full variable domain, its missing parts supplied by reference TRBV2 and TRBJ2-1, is EPEVTQTPSHQVTQMGQEVILRCVPISNHLYFYWYRQILGQKVEFLVSFYNNEISEKSEIFDDQFSVERPDGSNFTLKIRSTKLEDSAMYFCASTGGGGPTYNEQFFGPGTRLTVL.

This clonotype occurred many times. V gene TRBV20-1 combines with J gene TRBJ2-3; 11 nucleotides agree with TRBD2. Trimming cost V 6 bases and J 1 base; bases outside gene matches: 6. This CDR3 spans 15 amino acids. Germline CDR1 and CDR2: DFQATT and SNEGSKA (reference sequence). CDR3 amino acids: CSAQGLAGRTDTQYF. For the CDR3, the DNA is TGCAGTGCCCAAGGACTAGCGGGTCGCACAGATACGCAGTATTTT.

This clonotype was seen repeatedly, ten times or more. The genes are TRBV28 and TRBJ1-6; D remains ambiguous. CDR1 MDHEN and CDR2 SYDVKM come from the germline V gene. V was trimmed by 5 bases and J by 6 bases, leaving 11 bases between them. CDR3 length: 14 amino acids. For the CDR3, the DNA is TGTGCCAGCAGTCCAAGAGCCCTTAATTCACCCCTCCACTTT. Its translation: CASSPRALNSPLHF.

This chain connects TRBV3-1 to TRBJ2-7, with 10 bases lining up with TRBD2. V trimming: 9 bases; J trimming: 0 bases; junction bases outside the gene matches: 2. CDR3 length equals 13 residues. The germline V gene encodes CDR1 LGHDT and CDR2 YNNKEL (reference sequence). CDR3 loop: CASSGRISYEQYF. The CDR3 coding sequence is TGTGCCAGTAGCGGGAGGATCTCCTACGAGCAGTACTTC.

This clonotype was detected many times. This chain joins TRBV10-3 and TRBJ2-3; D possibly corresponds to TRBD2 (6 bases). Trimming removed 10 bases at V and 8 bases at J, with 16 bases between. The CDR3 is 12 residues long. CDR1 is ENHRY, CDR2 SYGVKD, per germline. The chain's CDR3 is CATSSDYRTQYF. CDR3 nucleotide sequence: TGTGCCACCTCCTCGGACTACCGTACGCAGTATTTT.

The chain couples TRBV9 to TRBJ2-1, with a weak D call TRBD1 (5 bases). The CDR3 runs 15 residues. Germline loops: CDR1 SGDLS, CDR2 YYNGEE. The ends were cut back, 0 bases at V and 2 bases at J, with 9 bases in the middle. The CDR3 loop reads CASSVDAGPYNEQFF. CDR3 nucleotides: TGTGCCAGCAGCGTAGATGCAGGGCCCTACAATGAGCAGTTCTTC.

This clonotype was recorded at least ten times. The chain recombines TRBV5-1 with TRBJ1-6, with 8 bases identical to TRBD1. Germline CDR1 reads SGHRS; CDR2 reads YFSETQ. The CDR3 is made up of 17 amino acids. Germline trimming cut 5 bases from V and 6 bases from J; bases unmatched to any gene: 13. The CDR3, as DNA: TGCGCCAGCAGTCCCGACAGGGGAGGATGGGGTAATTCACCCCTCCACTTT. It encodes CASSPDRGGWGNSPLHF. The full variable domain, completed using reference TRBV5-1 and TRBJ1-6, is KAGVTQTPRYLIKTRGQQVTLSCSPISGHRSVSWYQQTPGQGLQFLFEYFSETQRNKGNFPGRFSGRQFSNSRSEMNVSTLELGDSALYLCASSPDRGGWGNSPLHFGNGTRLTVT.

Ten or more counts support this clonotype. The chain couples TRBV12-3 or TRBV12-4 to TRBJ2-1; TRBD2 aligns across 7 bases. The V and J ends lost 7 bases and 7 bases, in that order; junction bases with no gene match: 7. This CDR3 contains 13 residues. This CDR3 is CASMEGGKNEQFF. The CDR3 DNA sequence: TGTGCCAGCATGGAGGGAGGGAAAAATGAGCAGTTCTTC.

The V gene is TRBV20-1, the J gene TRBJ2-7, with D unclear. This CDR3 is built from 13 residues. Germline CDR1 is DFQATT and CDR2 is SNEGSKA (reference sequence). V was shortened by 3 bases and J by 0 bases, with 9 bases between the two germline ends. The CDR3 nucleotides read TGCAGTGCTAGCTCCGGAAGCTCCTACGAGCAGTACTTC. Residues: CSASSGSSYEQYF.

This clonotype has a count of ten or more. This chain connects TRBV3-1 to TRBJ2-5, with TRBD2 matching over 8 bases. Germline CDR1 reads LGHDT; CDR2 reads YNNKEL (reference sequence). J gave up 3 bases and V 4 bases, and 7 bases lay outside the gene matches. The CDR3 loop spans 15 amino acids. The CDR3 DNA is TGTGCCAGCAGCCCCCCAGCGGGAGCAAAAGAGACCCAGTACTTC. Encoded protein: CASSPPAGAKETQYF.

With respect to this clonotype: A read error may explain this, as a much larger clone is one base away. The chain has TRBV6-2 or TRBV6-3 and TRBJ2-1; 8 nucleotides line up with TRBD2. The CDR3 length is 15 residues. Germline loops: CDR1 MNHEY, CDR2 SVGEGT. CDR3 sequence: CASSYASGFYNVQFF. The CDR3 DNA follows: TGTGCCAGCAGTTACGCTAGCGGGTTTTACAATGTGCAGTTCTTC.

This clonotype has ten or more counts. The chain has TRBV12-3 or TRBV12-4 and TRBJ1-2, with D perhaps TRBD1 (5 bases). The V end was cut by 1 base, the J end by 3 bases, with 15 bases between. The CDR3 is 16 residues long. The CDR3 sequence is CASSLGVGDLDYGYTF. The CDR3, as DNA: TGTGCCAGCAGTTTAGGGGTGGGGGATCTCGACTATGGCTACACCTTC.

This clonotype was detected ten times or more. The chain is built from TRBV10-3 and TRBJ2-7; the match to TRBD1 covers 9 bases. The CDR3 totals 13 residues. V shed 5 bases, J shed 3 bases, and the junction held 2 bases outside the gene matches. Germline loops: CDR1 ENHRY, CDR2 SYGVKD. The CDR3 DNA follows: TGTGCCATCAGTCGGACAGGGGTCTACGAGCAGTACTTC. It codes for CAISRTGVYEQYF.

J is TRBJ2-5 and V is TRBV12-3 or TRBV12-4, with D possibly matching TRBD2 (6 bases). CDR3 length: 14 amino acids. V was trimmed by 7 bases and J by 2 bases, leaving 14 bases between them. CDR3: CASKPAGKQETQYF. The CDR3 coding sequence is TGTGCCAGCAAACCGGCGGGAAAACAAGAGACCCAGTACTTC.

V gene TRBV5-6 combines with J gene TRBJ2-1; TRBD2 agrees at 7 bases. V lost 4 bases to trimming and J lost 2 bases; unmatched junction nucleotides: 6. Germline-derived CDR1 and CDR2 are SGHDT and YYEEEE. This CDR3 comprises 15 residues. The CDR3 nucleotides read TGTGCCAGCAGCATGACGGGGGGTGCCTACAATGAGCAGTTCTTC. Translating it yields CASSMTGGAYNEQFF.

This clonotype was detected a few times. CDR3 DNA sequence: TGCAGTGCTGCCGCTCCCCTCTGGCCAGATACGCAGTATTTT. This gives the protein CSAAAPLWPDTQYF. This chain links TRBV20-1 with TRBJ2-3; the D is unclear. There are 14 residues in the CDR3. Germline CDR1 and CDR2: DFQATT and SNEGSKA (reference sequence). V lost 5 bases, J lost 4 bases, and 16 bases lay in between.

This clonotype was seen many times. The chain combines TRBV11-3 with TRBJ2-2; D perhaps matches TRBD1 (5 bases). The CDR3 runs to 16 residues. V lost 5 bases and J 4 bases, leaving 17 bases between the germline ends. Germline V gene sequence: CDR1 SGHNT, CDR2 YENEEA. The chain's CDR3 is CASSPLPGKGTGELFF. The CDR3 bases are TGTGCCAGCAGCCCCCTCCCAGGGAAGGGCACCGGGGAGCTGTTTTTT. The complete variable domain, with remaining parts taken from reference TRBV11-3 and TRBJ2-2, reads EAGVVQSPRYKIIEKKQPVAFWCNPISGHNTLYWYLQNLGQGPELLIRYENEEAVDDSQLPKDRFSAERLKGVDSTLKIQPAELGDSAVYLCASSPLPGKGTGELFFGEGSRLTVL.

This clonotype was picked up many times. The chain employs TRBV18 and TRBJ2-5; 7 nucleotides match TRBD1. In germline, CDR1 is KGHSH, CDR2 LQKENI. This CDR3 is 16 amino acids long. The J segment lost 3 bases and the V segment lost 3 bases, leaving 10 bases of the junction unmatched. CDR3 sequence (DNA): TGTGCCAGCTCACCGACGAAGGGGGCGCAGAAAGAGACCCAGTACTTC. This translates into CASSPTKGAQKETQYF.

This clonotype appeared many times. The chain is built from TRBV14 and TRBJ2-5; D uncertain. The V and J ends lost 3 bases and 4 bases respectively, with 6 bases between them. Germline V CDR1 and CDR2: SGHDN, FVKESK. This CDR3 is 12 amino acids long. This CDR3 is CASSHRVETQYF. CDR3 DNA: TGTGCCAGCAGCCACCGGGTAGAGACCCAGTACTTC.

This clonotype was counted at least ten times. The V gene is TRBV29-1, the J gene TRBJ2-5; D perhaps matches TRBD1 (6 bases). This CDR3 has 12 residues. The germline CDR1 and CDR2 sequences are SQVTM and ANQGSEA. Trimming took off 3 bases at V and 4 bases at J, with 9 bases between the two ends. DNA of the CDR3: TGCAGCGTTGAGGGCAGGGGAGAGACCCAGTACTTC. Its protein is CSVEGRGETQYF.